The subject of this entry is one T cell receptor (beta chain). Its specificity is not known. This CDR3 spans 17 amino acids. The ends lost 5 bases at V and 2 bases at J; junction bases unmatched: 12. Germline CDR1 reads ENHRY; CDR2 reads SYGVKD. This specimen belongs to a study of OX40 agonist ivuxolimab in advanced cancers. General study results and limits: Among T cells, CD8+ cells averaged more expanded clones than CD4+ cells. The expanded peripheral T cells' antigen specificity was not determined. At 0.1 to 3.0 mg/kg and by week 6, CD4+ and CD8+ T cells in the blood had expanded clonally.

Sequencing was performed with immunoSEQ multiplex PCR; in TCRdb, only in-frame clones are kept and a portion is missing. The profile shows roughly 24,000 clones, roughly three quarters of them singletons. V usage is TRBV10-3 and J usage is TRBJ2-7; 10 bases line up with TRBD2. The material was CD4+ or CD8+ T cells sorted from blood, obtained in a trial of the OX40 agonist ivuxolimab. The sequence derives from an adult with an advanced solid tumor such as melanoma, head and neck, liver or kidney cancer. CDR3 DNA sequence: TGTGCCATCAGTTCCGATTATAGCGGGGGGTCAACCTACGAGCAGTACTTC. Translated, it gives CAISSDYSGGSTYEQYF.